This T cell receptor beta chain is drawn from a study of human CD4 T cells and Enterobacteriaceae. Sorting took every CD4+ cell except CD45RA+CCR7+CD95- naive cells, reaching over 98% purity. The CDR3 runs 15 residues. Per the germline V gene, CDR1 is GTSNPN and CDR2 is SVGIG (reference sequence). Trimming removed 7 bases from V and 2 bases from J; junction bases left unmatched: 9. Some clones are missing from TCRdb's copy, which holds only in-frame ones; the method was immunoSEQ multiplex PCR. The sample has 25,000 to 30,000 clones; 80% to 90% are singletons. The genes are TRBV30 and TRBJ2-3; 10 bases are shared with TRBD2. The sequence was obtained from a human donor in good health. The sequencing sample was made of memory CD4+ T cells from blood. The CDR3 DNA is TGTGCCTCTATAGCGGGGGGCGCCCCCACAGATACGCAGTATTTT. It translates to CASIAGGAPTDTQYF.